One sample yielded the 32 T cell receptor beta chains listed below, sequenced in a study of cytomegalovirus exposure and HLA in healthy donors. Researchers ran the PCR with 60 Vbeta and 13 Jbeta primers. Generated by immunoSEQ multiplex PCR, the TCRdb table keeps only in-frame clones and is missing some. The data hold 200,000 to 250,000 clones, with 80% to 90% observed a single time. The sequenced material came from PBMCs. These receptor sequences come from a woman under 30 in good health and CMV-seronegative.

V is TRBV29-1 and J is TRBJ2-3, with D hard to call. This CDR3 spans 13 amino acids. V was clipped by 2 bases and J by 2 bases, with 8 bases between them. CDR1 and CDR2 (germline): SQVTM, ANQGSEA. Here the CDR3 reads CSVERQDTDTQYF. The DNA of the CDR3 is TGCAGCGTTGAAAGGCAGGACACAGATACGCAGTATTTT.

V and J are TRBV5-6 and TRBJ1-5; a possible D gene is TRBD1 (5 bases). The CDR3 length is 16 residues. The V end was cut by 4 bases, the J end by 5 bases, with 19 bases between. Looked up from germline, CDR1 is SGHDT and CDR2 is YYEEEE. Here the CDR3 DNA reads TGTGCCAGCAGCCGTCGGGGGTCAGGGACCGATCAGCCCCAGCATTTT. This gives the protein CASSRRGSGTDQPQHF.

The chain uses TRBV2 and TRBJ2-7, with D maybe TRBD1 (6 bases). The germline CDR1 and CDR2 sequences are SNHLY and FYNNEI. The length of the CDR3 is 13 residues. Trimming cost V 4 bases and J 7 bases, with 14 bases left between them. CDR3 loop: CASSAGPGTEQYF. DNA for the CDR3: TGTGCCAGCAGTGCGGGACCAGGGACAGAGCAGTACTTC.

CDR3 sequence reads: CASMKPGRTDTQYF. As DNA, the CDR3 is TGCGCCAGCATGAAGCCGGGAAGAACAGATACGCAGTATTTT. The rearrangement links TRBV5-1 to TRBJ2-3; TRBD2 might be the D (5 bases). The germline CDR1 and CDR2 sequences are SGHRS and YFSETQ. CDR3 length equals 14 residues. V gave up 6 bases and J gave up 3 bases, with 14 bases separating them. The complete variable domain, with remaining parts taken from reference TRBV5-1 and TRBJ2-3, reads KAGVTQTPRYLIKTRGQQVTLSCSPISGHRSVSWYQQTPGQGLQFLFEYFSETQRNKGNFPGRFSGRQFSNSRSEMNVSTLELGDSALYLCASMKPGRTDTQYFGPGTRLTVL.

The chain recombines TRBV11-3 with TRBJ2-1; 10 positions match TRBD2. CDR3 length: 16 amino acids. Trimming took 2 bases from V and 3 from J; bases not matched to a gene: 4. CDR1 is SGHNT and CDR2 is YENEEA in the germline V gene. The CDR3 sequence: CASSLLPSGSYNEQFF. As DNA, the CDR3 is TGTGCCAGCAGCTTATTACCTAGCGGGAGCTACAATGAGCAGTTCTTC.

CDR3 in DNA: TGCGCCAGCAGCCAAGACGGGACATATTACAATGAGCAGTTCTTC. This translates into CASSQDGTYYNEQFF. The chain joins TRBV4-3 to TRBJ2-1; D may be TRBD1 (6 bases). The CDR3 length is 15 residues. The V and J ends lost 0 bases and 4 bases respectively, with 10 bases between them. Germline V gives CDR1 LGHNA, CDR2 YSLEER.

This sequence joins TRBV28 and TRBJ1-2; 12 bases map to TRBD1. Looked up from germline, CDR1 is MDHEN and CDR2 is SYDVKM. This CDR3 comprises 15 residues. The V segment lost 6 bases and the J segment 4 bases; nucleotides outside the gene matches: 6. CDR3 DNA sequence: TGTGCCAGCAGGCTGGCGGGACAGGGGGCCTATGGCTACACCTTC. It yields the protein CASRLAGQGAYGYTF.

This sequence joins TRBV10-3 and TRBJ1-1, with D tentatively TRBD1 (6 bases). CDR3 length: 14 amino acids. V lost 4 bases, J lost 6 bases, and 15 bases lay in between. Looked up from germline, CDR1 is ENHRY and CDR2 is SYGVKD. This chain's CDR3 is CAISGRGREAEAFF. CDR3 sequence (DNA): TGTGCCATCAGTGGGCGGGGGCGGGAAGCTGAAGCTTTCTTT.

The gene calls are TRBV21-1 and TRBJ1-1; TRBD1, the table's D call, was not compared with the DNA. TRBV21-1 is classified as a pseudogene. This CDR3 is 13 amino acids long. CDR3 sequence: CAIHRGLNTEAFF. DNA of the CDR3: TGTGCCATCCACAGGGGGCTGAACACTGAAGCTTTCTTT.

The chain carries TRBV10-2 and TRBJ2-7; 13 bases fit TRBD2. V shed 6 bases, J shed 0 bases, and the junction held 5 bases outside the gene matches. This CDR3 is built from 16 residues. Germline V gene sequence: CDR1 WSHSY, CDR2 SAAADI. CDR3 nucleotides: TGCGCCAGCAGCCACCGGACTAGCGGGAGCTCCTACGAGCAGTACTTC. Residues: CASSHRTSGSSYEQYF.

The J gene is TRBJ2-1, the V gene TRBV10-2; 10 nucleotides align to TRBD2. CDR3 length: 12 amino acids. Per the germline V gene, CDR1 is WSHSY and CDR2 is SAAADI. Germline trimming cut 8 bases from V and 8 bases from J; bases unmatched to any gene: 3. As DNA, the CDR3 is TGCGCCAGCTCACTAGCGGGGTATGAGCAGTTCTTC. Its translation: CASSLAGYEQFF.

This clone was found a few times. The chain carries TRBV5-4 and TRBJ2-5, with 10 bases that match TRBD2. From germline, CDR1 is SGHNT and CDR2 YYREEE (reference sequence). J gave up 1 base and V 4 bases, and 10 bases lay outside the gene matches. The length of the CDR3 is 17 residues. CDR3 residues: CASSVKKSGRAQETQYF. For the CDR3, the DNA is TGTGCCAGCAGCGTCAAAAAGAGCGGGAGGGCCCAAGAGACCCAGTACTTC.

V gene TRBV2 combines with J gene TRBJ2-1; 8 nucleotides agree with TRBD2. CDR3 length: 16 amino acids. V lost 6 bases and J lost 8; bases outside the gene matches: 15. CDR1 is SNHLY and CDR2 is FYNNEI in the germline V gene. The chain's CDR3 is CASSDALAGTIDEQFF. CDR3 coding DNA: TGTGCCAGCAGCGACGCTTTAGCGGGAACGATCGATGAGCAGTTCTTC.

This clone was observed a single time. This chain connects TRBV2 to TRBJ1-3; 7 bases fit TRBD1. The CDR3 totals 15 residues. Per germline, CDR1 SNHLY and CDR2 FYNNEI. The J segment lost 3 bases and the V segment lost 7 bases, leaving 9 bases of the junction unmatched. CDR3 protein: CASTLYRGGGNTIYF. CDR3 nucleotides: TGTGCCAGCACCTTATACAGGGGCGGTGGAAACACCATATATTTT.

A note on this clone: Compared with germline, one end of the junction differs, possibly owing to a read error. The chain carries TRBV4-1 and TRBJ2-5; 8 bases map to TRBD1. Looked up from germline, CDR1 is MGHRA and CDR2 is YSYEKL. The CDR3 runs to 13 residues. Here the CDR3 DNA reads TGTGCCAGCAGCTCGGGACAGGATGAGACCCAGTACTTC. Its translation is CASSSGQDETQYF.

This sequence joins TRBV19 and TRBJ2-1; 11 bases line up with TRBD2. V lost 3 bases and J lost 6; bases outside the gene matches: 4. The length of the CDR3 is 15 residues. Germline CDR1 and CDR2: LNHDA and SQIVND (reference sequence). CDR3 sequence reads: CASSIFLAGGNEQFF. The CDR3 nucleotides are TGTGCCAGTAGTATCTTCCTAGCGGGAGGCAATGAGCAGTTCTTC. The full variable domain, with the rest looked up from reference TRBV19 and TRBJ2-1, is DGGITQSPKYLFRKEGQNVTLSCEQNLNHDAMYWYRQDPGQGLRLIYYSQIVNDFQKGDIAEGYSVSREKKESFPLTVTSAQKNPTAFYLCASSIFLAGGNEQFFGPGTRLTVL.

The CDR3 DNA follows: TGTGCCAGCAGCGCCGTCCTAGCGGGAGGGCCTAAGAATGAGCAGTTCTTC. Protein sequence: CASSAVLAGGPKNEQFF. V and J are TRBV7-9 and TRBJ2-1, with 12 bases matching TRBD2. The junction had 12 bases not matched to a gene; V was cut back by 5 bases and J by 7 bases. Looked up from germline, CDR1 is SEHNR and CDR2 is FQNEAQ (reference sequence). The CDR3 contains 17 residues. The full variable domain, its missing parts supplied by reference TRBV7-9 and TRBJ2-1, is DTGVSQNPRHKITKRGQNVTFRCDPISEHNRLYWYRQTLGQGPEFLTYFQNEAQLEKSRLLSDRFSAERPKGSFSTLEIQRTEQGDSAMYLCASSAVLAGGPKNEQFFGPGTRLTVL.

There are a few counts of this clone. CDR3 sequence: CASSESLAGHTDTQYF. DNA for the CDR3: TGTGCCAGCAGTGAATCCCTAGCGGGGCACACAGATACGCAGTATTTT. The rearrangement links TRBV25-1 to TRBJ2-3, with TRBD2 identical over 9 bases. V lost 1 base, J lost 2 bases, and 4 bases stayed unmatched. The CDR3 is 16 amino acids. The germline V gene encodes CDR1 MGHDK and CDR2 SYGVNS.

This sequence joins TRBV15 and TRBJ2-4; a weak D match, TRBD1 (6 bases). Germline assignment: CDR1 LNHNV and CDR2 YYDKDF (reference sequence). The CDR3 sequence is 20 residues long. The V end was cut by 1 base, the J end by 3 bases, with 25 bases between. CDR3 in DNA: TGTGCCACCAGCAGAGGTCCAAAACTGAGCAGGGGAGTGAGCAAAAACATTCAGTACTTC. The encoded protein is CATSRGPKLSRGVSKNIQYF. The variable domain in full, with the rest retrieved from reference TRBV15 and TRBJ2-4, is DAMVIQNPRYQVTQFGKPVTLSCSQTLNHNVMYWYQQKSSQAPKLLFHYYDKDFNNEADTPDNFQSRRPNTSFCFLDIRSPGLGDTAMYLCATSRGPKLSRGVSKNIQYFGAGTRLSVL.

The chain combines TRBV4-2 with TRBJ1-1; 12 nucleotides align to TRBD1. After removal of 5 bases from V and 5 bases from J, the junction contained 3 bases not matched to a gene. The CDR3 spans 14 residues. The germline V gene encodes CDR1 LGHNA and CDR2 YNFKEQ. CDR3 residues: CASSVGQGATEAFF. The CDR3, as DNA: TGTGCCAGCAGCGTGGGACAGGGGGCAACTGAAGCTTTCTTT.

The chain joins TRBV27 to TRBJ2-5, with D unresolved. Germline values: CDR1 MNHEY, CDR2 SMNVEV (reference sequence). CDR3 size: 14 residues. V lost 1 base to trimming and J lost 5 bases, with 11 bases between them. In DNA form, the CDR3 reads TGTGCCAGCAGTTTATTCCCCTCTTCTGAGACCCAGTACTTC. It is translated as CASSLFPSSETQYF.

This chain uses TRBV7-2 with TRBJ2-3; 13 bases align to TRBD2. From germline, CDR1 is SGHTA and CDR2 FQGNSA. The junction had 5 bases not matched to a gene; V was cut back by 5 bases and J by 6 bases. The CDR3 loop spans 15 amino acids. The CDR3 sequence: CASSVTSGGADTQYF. CDR3 nucleotides: TGTGCCAGCAGCGTCACTAGCGGGGGGGCTGATACGCAGTATTTT.

The V call is TRBV6-5, the J call TRBJ2-1; a weak D match, TRBD2 (5 bases). The V end was cut by 0 bases, the J end by 7 bases, with 16 bases between. The germline CDR1 and CDR2 sequences are MNHEY and SVGAGI. The CDR3 consists of 16 residues. The DNA of the CDR3 is TGTGCCAGCAGTTACTCGCCTGGCCCTAGCACGAATGAGCAGTTCTTC. Its protein product is CASSYSPGPSTNEQFF.

The J gene is TRBJ1-2, the V gene TRBV19; 9 nucleotides align to TRBD1. This CDR3 is 12 amino acids long. Germline lookup yields CDR1 LNHDA and CDR2 SQIVND (reference sequence). The junction had 8 bases not matched to a gene; V was cut back by 5 bases and J by 13 bases. The CDR3, as DNA: TGTGCCAGTAGTCCTCGACAGGGGGTTTGCACCTTC. Translating it yields CASSPRQGVCTF.

This CDR3 reads CAGKSGVGTEAFF. CDR3 DNA sequence: TGTGCCGGCAAATCAGGGGTGGGCACTGAAGCTTTCTTT. V gene TRBV27 combines with J gene TRBJ1-1; D may be TRBD1 (6 bases). Trimming removed 11 bases at V and 4 bases at J, with 17 bases between. CDR3 size: 13 residues. Looked up from germline, CDR1 is MNHEY and CDR2 is SMNVEV (reference sequence).

As concerns this clone: This sample also contains other DNA sequences that code for the same CDR3. The chain links TRBV18 to TRBJ1-1, with D perhaps TRBD1 (6 bases). Germline V gene data show CDR1 as KGHSH and CDR2 as LQKENI. This CDR3 spans 13 amino acids. The V and J ends lost 6 bases and 2 bases respectively, with 10 bases between them. CDR3 sequence: CASSRGGNTEAFF. The CDR3 DNA sequence: TGTGCCAGCTCGAGAGGGGGAAACACTGAAGCTTTCTTT. The full variable domain, rest sourced from reference TRBV18 and TRBJ1-1, is NAGVMQNPRHLVRRRGQEARLRCSPMKGHSHVYWYRQLPEEGLKFMVYLQKENIIDESGMPKERFSAEFPKEGPSILRIQQVVRGDSAAYFCASSRGGNTEAFFGQGTRLTVV.

The chain uses TRBV11-2 and TRBJ2-1, with 11 bases identical to TRBD2. This CDR3 has 17 amino acids. V gave up 2 bases and J gave up 1 base; unmatched junction bases: 4. From germline, CDR1 is SGHAT and CDR2 FQNNGV. Here the CDR3 DNA reads TGTGCCAGCAGCTTAATGGCTAGCGGGGGGTCCTACAATGAGCAGTTCTTC. Protein sequence: CASSLMASGGSYNEQFF.

The rearrangement uses TRBV29-1 and TRBJ2-2, with D possibly being TRBD1 (6 bases). CDR1 is SQVTM, CDR2 ANQGSEA, per germline. This CDR3 region has 14 residues. Trimming stripped 6 bases from V and 1 base from J, with 12 bases between. CDR3 nucleotide sequence: TGCAGCGTCATACTGGACAGGAACACCGGGGAGCTGTTTTTT. As protein: CSVILDRNTGELFF.

The chain joins TRBV4-2 to TRBJ1-1; a possible D gene is TRBD1 (5 bases). The CDR3 spans 14 residues. V was shortened by 4 bases and J by 4 bases, with 13 bases between the two germline ends. Germline V CDR1 and CDR2: LGHNA, YNFKEQ. The CDR3 is CASSPTRQSTEAFF. Here the CDR3 DNA reads TGTGCCAGCAGCCCAACCCGACAGAGCACTGAAGCTTTCTTT.

The rearrangement uses TRBV5-1 and TRBJ2-7; 9 bases align to TRBD1. The length of the CDR3 is 14 residues. Germline lookup yields CDR1 SGHRS and CDR2 YFSETQ. V was clipped by 0 bases and J by 6 bases; unmatched bases: 4. Written as DNA, the CDR3 is TGCGCCAGCAGCTTGGGACAGGGGGGGAGCGAGCAGTACTTC. It specifies CASSLGQGGSEQYF. The whole variable domain, remainder taken from reference TRBV5-1 and TRBJ2-7, is KAGVTQTPRYLIKTRGQQVTLSCSPISGHRSVSWYQQTPGQGLQFLFEYFSETQRNKGNFPGRFSGRQFSNSRSEMNVSTLELGDSALYLCASSLGQGGSEQYFGPGTRLTVT.

The rearrangement links TRBV28 to TRBJ2-7; D is possibly TRBD2 (5 bases). The V end was cut by 4 bases, the J end by 4 bases, with 8 bases between. Germline lookup yields CDR1 MDHEN and CDR2 SYDVKM. This CDR3 region has 12 residues. The CDR3, as DNA: TGTGCCAGCAGTTCCCCGGGATACGAGCAGTACTTC. Its protein product is CASSSPGYEQYF.

This sequence joins TRBV5-5 and TRBJ2-1; D is ambiguous. This CDR3 spans 13 amino acids. Deletions cut 0 bases from V and 6 bases from J, with 7 bases between. Germline V gene lookup returns CDR1 SGHKS and CDR2 YYEKEE (reference sequence). This CDR3 reads CASSLALVNEQFF. The CDR3 coding sequence is TGTGCCAGCAGCTTGGCACTGGTCAATGAGCAGTTCTTC.